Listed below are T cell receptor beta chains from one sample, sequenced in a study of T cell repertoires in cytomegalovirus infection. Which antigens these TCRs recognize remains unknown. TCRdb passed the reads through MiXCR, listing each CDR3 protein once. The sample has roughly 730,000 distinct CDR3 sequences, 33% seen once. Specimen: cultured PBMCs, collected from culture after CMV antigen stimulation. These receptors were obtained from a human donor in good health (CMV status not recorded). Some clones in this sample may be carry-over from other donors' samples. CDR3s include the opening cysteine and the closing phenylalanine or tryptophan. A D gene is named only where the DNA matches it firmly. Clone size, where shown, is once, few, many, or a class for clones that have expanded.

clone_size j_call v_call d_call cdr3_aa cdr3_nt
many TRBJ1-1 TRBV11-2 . CASSLVRGHTEAFF TGTGCCAGCAGCTTAGTAAGGGGACACACTGAAGCTTTCTTT
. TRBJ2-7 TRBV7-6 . CASSFNVPYEQYF TGTGCCAGCAGCTTTAACGTTCCCTACGAGCAGTACTTC
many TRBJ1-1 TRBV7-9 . CASSLESNTEAFF TGCGCCAGCAGCTTGGAATCAAACACTGAAGCTTTCTTT
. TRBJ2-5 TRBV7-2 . CASSLALWGEVQYF TGTGCCAGCAGCTTAGCGCTCTGGGGGGAAGTCCAGTACTTC
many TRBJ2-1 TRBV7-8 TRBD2 CASSTIAGVTYNEQFF TGTGCCAGCAGCACAATAGCGGGAGTTACCTACAATGAGCAGTTCTTC
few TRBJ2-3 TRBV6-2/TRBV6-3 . CASSYTLPGDTQYF TGTGCCAGCAGTTACACCCTCCCGGGTGATACGCAGTATTTT
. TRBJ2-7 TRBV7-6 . CASSPLRQEDSYEQYF TGTGCCAGCAGCCCCCTGCGGCAGGAGGACTCCTACGAGCAGTACTTC
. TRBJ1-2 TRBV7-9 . CASSRSGVDGYTF TGTGCCAGCAGCCGTTCGGGGGTGGATGGCTACACCTTC
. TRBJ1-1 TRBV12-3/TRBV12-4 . CASLRATEAFF TGTGCCAGTCTACGGGCCACTGAAGCTTTCTTT
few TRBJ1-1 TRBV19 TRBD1 CASKPQGVWDTEAFF TGTGCCAGTAAGCCCCAGGGGGTTTGGGACACTGAAGCTTTCTTT
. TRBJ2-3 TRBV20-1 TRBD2 CSASPTSGVYDTQYF TGCAGTGCTTCCCCTACTAGCGGGGTTTATGATACGCAGTATTTT
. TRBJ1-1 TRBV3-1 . CASSQESRHSEAFF TGTGCCAGCAGCCAAGAGTCTAGACACTCTGAAGCTTTCTTT
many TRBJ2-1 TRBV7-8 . CASSLGKGGHNEQFF TGTGCCAGCAGCTTGGGGAAAGGAGGCCATAATGAGCAGTTCTTC
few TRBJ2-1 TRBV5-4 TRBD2 CASSLRGVTYNEQFF TGTGCCAGCAGCTTGCGGGGGGTGACCTACAATGAGCAGTTCTTC
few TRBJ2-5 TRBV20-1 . CSAWSRYQETQYF TGCAGTGCTTGGAGTCGGTACCAAGAGACCCAGTACTTC
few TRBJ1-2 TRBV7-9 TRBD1 CASSTWTGTLDYGYTF TGTGCCAGCAGCACCTGGACAGGGACCCTCGACTATGGCTACACCTTC
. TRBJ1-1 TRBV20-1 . CSATEGFSTEAFF TGCAGTGCAACGGAGGGTTTTAGCACTGAAGCTTTCTTT
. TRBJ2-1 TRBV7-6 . CASSSTRRGGADEQFF TGTGCCAGCAGCTCCACTAGGCGTGGGGGGGCAGATGAGCAGTTCTTC
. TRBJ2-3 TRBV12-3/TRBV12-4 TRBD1 CASSSGTGVDTQYF TGTGCCAGCAGTTCCGGGACAGGGGTAGATACGCAGTATTTT
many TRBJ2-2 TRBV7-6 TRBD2 CASSLLQLAGVDGELFF TGTGCCAGCAGCTTACTTCAACTAGCGGGAGTAGACGGGGAGCTGTTTTTT
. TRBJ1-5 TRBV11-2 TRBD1 CATGQGPHQPQHF TGTGCCACAGGACAGGGACCTCATCAGCCCCAGCATTTT
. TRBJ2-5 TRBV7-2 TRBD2 CASSLSSGSGGQETQYF TGTGCCAGCAGCTTGTCTAGTGGTAGCGGGGGGCAAGAGACCCAGTACTTC
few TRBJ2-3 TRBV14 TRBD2 CASSFAGGFITDTQYF TGTGCCAGCAGCTTCGCGGGGGGATTCATTACAGATACGCAGTATTTT
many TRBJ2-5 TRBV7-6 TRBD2 CASSLRGGLAAQETQYF TGTGCCAGCAGCTTACGGGGTGGACTAGCGGCACAAGAGACCCAGTACTTC
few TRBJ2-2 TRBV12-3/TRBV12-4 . CASTPRVADHTGELFF TGTGCCAGCACTCCTAGGGTAGCGGACCACACCGGGGAGCTGTTTTTT
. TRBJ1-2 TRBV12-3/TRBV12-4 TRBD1 CASSSGTGMGYTF TGTGCCAGCAGTTCCGGGACAGGGATGGGCTACACCTTC
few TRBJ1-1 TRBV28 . CASSWIMNTEAFF TGTGCCAGCAGTTGGATCATGAACACTGAAGCTTTCTTT
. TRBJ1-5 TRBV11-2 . CASSLGTPDSNQPQHF TGTGCCAGCAGCTTAGGCACACCGGATAGCAATCAGCCCCAGCATTTT
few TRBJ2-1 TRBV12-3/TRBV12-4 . CASTKPEGAYNEQFF TGTGCCAGCACCAAACCCGAGGGGGCCTACAATGAGCAGTTCTTC
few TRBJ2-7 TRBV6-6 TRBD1 CASSSGTGFYEQYF TGTGCCAGCAGTTCGGGGACAGGGTTCTACGAGCAGTACTTC
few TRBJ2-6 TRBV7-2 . CASSPGLSSSGANVLTF TGTGCCAGCAGCCCGGGTCTATCTAGCTCTGGGGCCAACGTCCTGACTTTC
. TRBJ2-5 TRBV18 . CASSPAHKETQYF TGTGCCAGCTCACCGGCGCATAAAGAGACCCAGTACTTC
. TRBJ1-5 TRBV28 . CASRLQGWADQPQHF TGTGCCAGCAGATTACAGGGATGGGCTGACCAGCCCCAGCATTTT
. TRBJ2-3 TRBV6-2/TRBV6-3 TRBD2 CASSYRAGVSTDTQYF TGTGCCAGCAGTTACCGGGCGGGAGTGAGCACAGATACGCAGTATTTT
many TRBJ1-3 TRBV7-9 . CASSSWDRNTIYF TGTGCCAGCAGCTCTTGGGATAGAAACACCATATATTTT
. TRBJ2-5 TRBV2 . CASRLGGETQYF TGTGCCAGCCGACTAGGCGGAGAGACCCAGTACTTC
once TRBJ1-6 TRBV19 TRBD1 CASSTTGAGSPLHF TGTGCCAGTAGCACGACAGGGGCTGGTTCACCCCTCCACTTT
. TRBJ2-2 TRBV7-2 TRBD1 CASSWGTAHTGELFF TGTGCCAGCAGCTGGGGGACAGCCCACACCGGGGAGCTGTTTTTT
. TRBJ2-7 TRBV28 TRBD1 CASSLGQGVEQYF TGTGCCAGCAGCCTTGGACAGGGGGTGGAGCAGTACTTC
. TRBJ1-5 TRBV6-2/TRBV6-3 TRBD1 CASRDRRTNQPQHF TGTGCCAGCAGGGACAGGCGGACCAATCAGCCCCAGCATTTT
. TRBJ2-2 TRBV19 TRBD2 CASSIYGRGGFGGELFF TGTGCCAGTAGTATTTATGGACGGGGGGGCTTTGGCGGGGAGCTGTTTTTT
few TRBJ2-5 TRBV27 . CASIGSGQETQYF TGTGCCAGCATAGGTAGCGGCCAAGAGACCCAGTACTTC
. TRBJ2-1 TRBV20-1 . CSARVRDLGRKEFGWFF TGCAGTGCTAGGGTCCGGGACTTGGGGAGAAAGGAATTTGGTTGGTTCTTC
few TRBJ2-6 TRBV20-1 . CSAAFRVAGANVLTF TGCAGTGCTGCTTTCAGGGTGGCTGGGGCCAACGTCCTGACTTTC
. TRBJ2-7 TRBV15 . CATSREWANEQYF TGTGCCACCAGCAGAGAGTGGGCAAACGAGCAGTACTTC
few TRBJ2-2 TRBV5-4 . CASSLVGAANTGELFF TGTGCCAGCAGCTTGGTTGGGGCCGCGAACACCGGGGAGCTGTTTTTT
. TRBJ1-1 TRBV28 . CASIPGGLRTEAFF TGTGCCAGCATCCCCGGGGGGCTGAGAACTGAAGCTTTCTTT
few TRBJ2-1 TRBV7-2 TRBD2 CASSFGLARPGDEQFF TGTGCCAGCAGCTTCGGACTAGCCCGACCCGGGGATGAGCAGTTCTTC
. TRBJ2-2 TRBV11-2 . CASSLLGSGELFF TGTGCCAGCAGCTTACTTGGTAGCGGGGAGCTGTTTTTT
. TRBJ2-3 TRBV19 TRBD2 CASSIFAGGTKDTQYF TGTGCCAGTAGTATTTTCGCGGGAGGGACTAAGGATACGCAGTATTTT
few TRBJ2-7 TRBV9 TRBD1 CASSVGQGASYEQYF TGTGCCAGCAGCGTAGGACAGGGGGCCTCCTACGAGCAGTACTTC
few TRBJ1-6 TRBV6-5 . CASSYRLGTNYNSPLHF TGTGCCAGCAGTTACCGGCTTGGTACTAATTATAATTCACCCCTCCACTTT
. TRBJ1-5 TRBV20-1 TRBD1 CSAGGARSNQPQHF TGCTCCGCAGGGGGGGCGAGAAGCAATCAGCCCCAGCATTTT
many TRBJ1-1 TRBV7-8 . CASSTGFRTEAFF TGTGCCAGCAGCACAGGGTTTCGCACTGAAGCTTTCTTT